The present T cell receptor beta chain was sequenced within a study of T cell responses to AZD1222 COVID-19 vaccine. Study-wide background: Pooled in the analysis were second doses at about 4 or about 12 weeks.

The table came from immunoSEQ multiplex PCR; TCRdb's copy has only in-frame clones and leaves some out. The sample includes 150,000 to 200,000 clones, more than 80% of them seen just once. Germline loops: CDR1 LNHDA, CDR2 SQIVND (reference sequence). The V end lost 7 bases, the J end lost 10 bases, and 32 bases lay between the germline ends. The CDR3 has 19 residues. Sequenced material: peripheral blood, taken on day 0 of AZD1222 vaccination. The chain combines TRBV19 with TRBJ1-6; D perhaps matches TRBD1 (5 bases). This clonotype was sampled from an adult in good health. The chain's CDR3 is CASTEGLRPLTSSKSPLHF. Written as DNA, the CDR3 is TGTGCCAGTACTGAGGGGCTGCGGCCCCTCACTTCCTCTAAGTCACCCCTCCACTTT.